This T cell receptor beta chain originates from a study of T cells in Graves' hyperthyroidism and ophthalmopathy. In the case of this clonotype: Its cognate antigen is unknown.

RNA transcripts served as the template for amplifying TCR beta CDR3 regions. Using the HTBI primer set, a first-round RT-PCR was run on the TCR CDR3. TCRdb passed the multiplex PCR reads through MiXCR, listing each CDR3 protein once. The data hold 450,000 to 550,000 distinct CDR3 sequences, with roughly 25% observed a single time. The CDR3 loop spans 16 amino acids. V was trimmed by 2 bases and J by 4 bases, leaving 17 bases between them. Germline values: CDR1 KGHSH, CDR2 LQKENI. Exclusion criteria comprised uncontrolled infection, other autoimmune disease, pregnancy or lactation. Approximately 9.3 ml of fresh peripheral blood supplied the PBMCs. Study-level results: A 13 V-J model separated ophthalmopathy from stable hyperthyroidism.

This chain uses TRBV18 with TRBJ1-2, with D hard to call. Sequenced sample: blood. This receptor was taken from a woman in her 30s with Graves' ophthalmopathy. CDR3 loop: CASSPSGASVGYGYTF. The CDR3 bases are TGTGCCAGCTCACCATCGGGAGCCTCTGTGGGCTATGGCTACACCTTC.